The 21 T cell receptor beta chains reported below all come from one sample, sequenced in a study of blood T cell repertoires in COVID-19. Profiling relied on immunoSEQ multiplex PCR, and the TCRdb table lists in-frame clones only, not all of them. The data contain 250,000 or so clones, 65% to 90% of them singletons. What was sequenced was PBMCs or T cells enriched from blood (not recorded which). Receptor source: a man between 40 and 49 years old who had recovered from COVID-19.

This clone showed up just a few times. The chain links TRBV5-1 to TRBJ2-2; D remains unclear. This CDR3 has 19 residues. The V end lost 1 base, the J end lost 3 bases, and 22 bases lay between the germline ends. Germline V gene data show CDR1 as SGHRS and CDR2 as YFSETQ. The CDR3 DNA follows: TGCGCCAGCAGCTTGCCTAGACGAGAAGGATCCGCGCACACCGGGGAGCTGTTTTTT. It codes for CASSLPRREGSAHTGELFF.

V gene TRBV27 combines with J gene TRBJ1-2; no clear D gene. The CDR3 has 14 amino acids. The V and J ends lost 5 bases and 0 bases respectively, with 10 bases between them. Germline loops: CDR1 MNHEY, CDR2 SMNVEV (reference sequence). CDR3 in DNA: TGTGCCAGCAGTCAACAACCCGCTAACTATGGCTACACCTTC. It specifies CASSQQPANYGYTF.

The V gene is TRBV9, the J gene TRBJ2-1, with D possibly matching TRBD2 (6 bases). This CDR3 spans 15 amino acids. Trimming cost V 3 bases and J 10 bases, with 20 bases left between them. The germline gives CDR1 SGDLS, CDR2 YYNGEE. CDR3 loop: CASSAAGMGLREQFF. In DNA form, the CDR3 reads TGTGCCAGCAGCGCGGCGGGAATGGGACTTCGGGAGCAGTTCTTC.

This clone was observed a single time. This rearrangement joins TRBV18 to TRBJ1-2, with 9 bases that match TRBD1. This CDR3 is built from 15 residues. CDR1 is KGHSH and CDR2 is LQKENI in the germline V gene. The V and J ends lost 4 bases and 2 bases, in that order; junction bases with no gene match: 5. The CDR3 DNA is TGTGCCAGCTCACAGGGACAGGGAGAAAACTATGGCTACACCTTC. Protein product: CASSQGQGENYGYTF.

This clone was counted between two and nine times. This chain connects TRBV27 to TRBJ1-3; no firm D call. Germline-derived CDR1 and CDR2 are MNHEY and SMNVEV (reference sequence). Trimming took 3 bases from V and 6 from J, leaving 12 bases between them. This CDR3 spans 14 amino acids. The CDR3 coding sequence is TGTGCCAGCAGTTTTCGGGAAACTGAAAACACCATATATTTT. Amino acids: CASSFRETENTIYF.

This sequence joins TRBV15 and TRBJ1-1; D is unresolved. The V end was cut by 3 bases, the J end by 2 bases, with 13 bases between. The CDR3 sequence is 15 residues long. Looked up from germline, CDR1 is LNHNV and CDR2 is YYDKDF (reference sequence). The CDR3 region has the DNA TGTGCCACCAGCAGGAGAATTGGTGCCAACACTGAAGCTTTCTTT. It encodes CATSRRIGANTEAFF.

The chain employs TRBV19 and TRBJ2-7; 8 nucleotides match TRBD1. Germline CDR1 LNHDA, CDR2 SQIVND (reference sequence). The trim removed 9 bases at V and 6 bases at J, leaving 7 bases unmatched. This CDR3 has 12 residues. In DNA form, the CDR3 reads TGTGCCAGCCGGACAGGGACCGCCGAGCAGTACTTC. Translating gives CASRTGTAEQYF.

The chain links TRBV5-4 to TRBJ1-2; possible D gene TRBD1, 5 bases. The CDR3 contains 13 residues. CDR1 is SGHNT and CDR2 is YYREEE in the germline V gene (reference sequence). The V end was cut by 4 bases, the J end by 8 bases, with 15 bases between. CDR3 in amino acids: CASSLDPRGGYTF. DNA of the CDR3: TGTGCCAGCAGCCTGGATCCCCGGGGGGGCTACACCTTC.

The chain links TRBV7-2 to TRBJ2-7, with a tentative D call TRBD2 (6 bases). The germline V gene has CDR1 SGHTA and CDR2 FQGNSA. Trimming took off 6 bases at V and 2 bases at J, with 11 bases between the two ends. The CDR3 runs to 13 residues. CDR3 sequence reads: CASRGSGTYEQYF. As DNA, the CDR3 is TGTGCCAGCAGAGGTAGCGGCACCTACGAGCAGTACTTC.

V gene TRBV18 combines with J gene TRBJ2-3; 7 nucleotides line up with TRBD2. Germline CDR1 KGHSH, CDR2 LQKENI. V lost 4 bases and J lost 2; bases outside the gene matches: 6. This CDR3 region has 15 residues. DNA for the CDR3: TGTGCCAGCTCACGGGCTAGCGGAAACACAGATACGCAGTATTTT. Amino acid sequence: CASSRASGNTDTQYF.

As DNA, the CDR3 is TGTGCCAGCAGCTTATCCCCCCGGACAGAGAACACTGAAGCTTTCTTT. Translation: CASSLSPRTENTEAFF. The chain carries TRBV7-2 and TRBJ1-1; weak D call: TRBD1 (6 bases). Deletions cut 2 bases from V and 1 base from J, with 14 bases between. The germline gives CDR1 SGHTA, CDR2 FQGNSA. The CDR3 covers 16 residues.

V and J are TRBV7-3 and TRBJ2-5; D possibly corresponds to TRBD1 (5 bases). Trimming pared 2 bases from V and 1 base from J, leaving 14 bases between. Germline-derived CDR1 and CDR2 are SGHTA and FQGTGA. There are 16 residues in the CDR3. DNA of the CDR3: TGTGCCAGCAGCTTAGGGGCCCGCCCGTCCCAAGAGACCCAGTACTTC. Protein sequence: CASSLGARPSQETQYF.

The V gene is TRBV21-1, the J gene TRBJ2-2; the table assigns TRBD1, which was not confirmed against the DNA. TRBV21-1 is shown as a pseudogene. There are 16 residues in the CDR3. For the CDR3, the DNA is TGTGCCAGCAGGACCTCCGGGACAGGAGAGTGTGGGGAGCTGTTTTTT. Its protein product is CASRTSGTGECGELFF.

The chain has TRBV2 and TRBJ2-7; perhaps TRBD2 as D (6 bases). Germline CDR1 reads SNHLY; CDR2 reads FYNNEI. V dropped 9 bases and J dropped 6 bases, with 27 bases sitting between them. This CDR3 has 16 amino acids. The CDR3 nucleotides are TGTGCCAGTTCGGGCGGGGTTGAAAGAAACGGGGCCGAGCAGTACTTC. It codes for CASSGGVERNGAEQYF. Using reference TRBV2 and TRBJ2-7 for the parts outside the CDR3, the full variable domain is EPEVTQTPSHQVTQMGQEVILRCVPISNHLYFYWYRQILGQKVEFLVSFYNNEISEKSEIFDDQFSVERPDGSNFTLKIRSTKLEDSAMYFCASSGGVERNGAEQYFGPGTRLTVT.

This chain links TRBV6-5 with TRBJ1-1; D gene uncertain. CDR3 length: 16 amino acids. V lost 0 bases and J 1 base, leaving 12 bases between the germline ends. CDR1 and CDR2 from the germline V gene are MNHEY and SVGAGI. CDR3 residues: CASSYSRAPRNTEAFF. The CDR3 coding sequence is TGTGCCAGCAGTTACTCGAGGGCCCCTCGGAACACTGAAGCTTTCTTT.

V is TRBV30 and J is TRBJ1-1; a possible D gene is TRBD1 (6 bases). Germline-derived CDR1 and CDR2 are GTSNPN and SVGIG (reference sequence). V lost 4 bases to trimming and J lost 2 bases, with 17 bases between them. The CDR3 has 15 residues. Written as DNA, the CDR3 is TGTGCCTGGATAATCACGGGACATCCTAACACTGAAGCTTTCTTT. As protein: CAWIITGHPNTEAFF.

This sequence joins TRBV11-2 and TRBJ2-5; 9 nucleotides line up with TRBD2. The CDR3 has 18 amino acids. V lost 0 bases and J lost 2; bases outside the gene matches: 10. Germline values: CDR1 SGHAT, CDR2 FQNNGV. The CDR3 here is CASSLDLGPSGAQETQYF. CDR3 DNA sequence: TGTGCCAGCAGCTTAGATTTGGGGCCTAGCGGGGCACAAGAGACCCAGTACTTC.

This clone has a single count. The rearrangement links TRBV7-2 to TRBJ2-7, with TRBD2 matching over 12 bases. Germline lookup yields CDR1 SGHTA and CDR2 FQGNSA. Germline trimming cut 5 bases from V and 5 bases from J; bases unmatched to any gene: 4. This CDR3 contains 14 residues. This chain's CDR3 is CASSNRLAGDEQYF. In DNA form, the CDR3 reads TGTGCCAGCAGCAACCGACTAGCGGGAGACGAGCAGTACTTC.

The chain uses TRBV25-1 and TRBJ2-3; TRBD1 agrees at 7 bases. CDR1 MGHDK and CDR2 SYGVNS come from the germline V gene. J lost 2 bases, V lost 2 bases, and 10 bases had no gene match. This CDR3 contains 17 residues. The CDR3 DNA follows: TGTGCCAGCAGTGAACCCCAGGGGGTCGGGACCACAGATACGCAGTATTTT. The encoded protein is CASSEPQGVGTTDTQYF. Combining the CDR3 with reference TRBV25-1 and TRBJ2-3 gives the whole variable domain EADIYQTPRYLVIGTGKKITLECSQTMGHDKMYWYQQDPGMELHLIHYSYGVNSTEKGDLSSESTVSRIRTEHFPLTLESARPSHTSQYLCASSEPQGVGTTDTQYFGPGTRLTVL.

The CDR3 DNA reads TGTGCCAGCAGTGAAGAAGGCCCCCAACTAGCGGGAGGGAGGCGAGAGACCCAGTACTTC. This codes for CASSEEGPQLAGGRRETQYF. V is TRBV6-1 and J is TRBJ2-5, with 13 bases fitting TRBD2. Trimming took 1 base from V and 4 from J; bases not matched to a gene: 15. Germline CDR1 MNHNS, CDR2 SASEGT. This CDR3 spans 20 amino acids.

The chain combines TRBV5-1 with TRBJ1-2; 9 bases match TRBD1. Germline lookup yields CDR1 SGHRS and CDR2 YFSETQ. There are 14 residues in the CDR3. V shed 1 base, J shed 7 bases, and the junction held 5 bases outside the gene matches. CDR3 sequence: CASSLSGQGFGYTF. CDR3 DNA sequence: TGCGCCAGCAGCTTGTCGGGACAGGGCTTTGGCTACACCTTC.